Included here is one T cell receptor beta chain sequence, with context. Its antigen is unknown. This specimen comes from a study of blood T cells in healthy people across ages. The study's findings and limits: The long-lived group displayed more naive CD4+ cells, plus higher diversity, than the aged donors did. Roughly linear declines in TCR beta diversity per million T cells occurred with age.

With a J-beta primer mix and a sample-barcoded 5' primer, a second PCR ran about 7 to 12 cycles. TCRdb reprocessed the 5' RACE reads via MiXCR and lists one record per CDR3 protein. The sample lists about 730,000 distinct CDR3 sequences; roughly two fifths were seen once. Looked up from germline, CDR1 is SGHVS and CDR2 is FQNEAQ. There are 11 residues in the CDR3. V shed 7 bases and J shed 7 bases, with 10 bases lying between them. Caucasian, healthy and from Russia, the donors were aged between roughly 6 and 100. The sequenced material came from blood. The sequence came from a woman aged 60 to 75 in good health. The chain has TRBV7-8 and TRBJ2-5, with D possibly being TRBD2 (6 bases). Here the CDR3 DNA reads TGTGCCAGCAAGCCGGGGGTGACCCAGTACTTC. Protein sequence: CASKPGVTQYF.